The 21 T cell receptor beta chains below all came from one sample that was sequenced in a study of cytomegalovirus exposure and HLA in healthy donors. A multiplex PCR was run with 60 Vbeta primers and 13 Jbeta primers. Method: immunoSEQ multiplex PCR; TCRdb's copy keeps in-frame clones and lacks some. The sample has 150,000 to 200,000 clones; 77% are singletons. Material for sequencing was PBMCs. Receptors were obtained from a female donor in good health and CMV-seronegative.

The rearrangement uses TRBV28 and TRBJ2-3; D remains ambiguous. This CDR3 contains 14 residues. The V end lost 3 bases, the J end lost 2 bases, and 9 bases lay between the germline ends. Germline CDR1 is MDHEN and CDR2 is SYDVKM. This CDR3 is CASSFDFFTDTQYF. For the CDR3, the DNA is TGTGCCAGCAGTTTTGACTTTTTCACAGATACGCAGTATTTT.

This sequence joins TRBV4-3 and TRBJ2-3; TRBD2 matches at 16 bases. Looked up from germline, CDR1 is LGHNA and CDR2 is YSLEER. Trimming at V came to 0 bases and at J to 7 bases, leaving 19 bases not matched to a gene. This CDR3 is built from 22 residues. CDR3 region: CASSQDLGTSGGDGRIFNTQYF. The CDR3, as DNA: TGCGCCAGCAGCCAAGATCTCGGGACTAGCGGGGGGGACGGTAGGATTTTTAATACGCAGTATTTT.

This clone was found once. The chain has TRBV7-9 and TRBJ2-6; TRBD1 matches at 8 bases. This CDR3 has 16 amino acids. Germline lookup yields CDR1 SEHNR and CDR2 FQNEAQ (reference sequence). V lost 3 bases to trimming and J lost 4 bases; unmatched junction nucleotides: 5. The CDR3 spells CASSLYRGDGANVLTF. The CDR3 region has the DNA TGTGCCAGCAGCTTGTACAGGGGGGACGGGGCCAACGTCCTGACTTTC.

J is TRBJ1-6 and V is TRBV11-2, with D possibly being TRBD1 (6 bases). Germline V CDR1 and CDR2: SGHAT, FQNNGV. The CDR3 is 14 residues long. Trimming left V 2 bases short and J 9 bases short, with 11 bases between. The DNA for the CDR3 is TGTGCCAGCAGCTTAAACAGGGCTGGTTCACCCCTCCACTTT. Its translation: CASSLNRAGSPLHF. Supplemented by reference TRBV11-2 and TRBJ1-6, the full variable domain reads EAGVAQSPRYKIIEKRQSVAFWCNPISGHATLYWYQQILGQGPKLLIQFQNNGVVDDSQLPKDRFSAERLKGVDSTLKIQPAKLEDSAVYLCASSLNRAGSPLHFGNGTRLTVT.

On this clone itself: Relative to the germline gene, one junction end is altered; a read error may explain this. V gene TRBV7-9 combines with J gene TRBJ1-4; no clear D gene. CDR3 length equals 17 residues. The V gene's germline CDR1 is SEHNR and CDR2 FQNEAQ (reference sequence). CDR3 DNA: TGTTCCAGCAGCAAAACCCGGGTCGACTACGGTAATGAAAAACTGTTTTTT. Its protein is CSSSKTRVDYGNEKLFF.

Only one count was recorded for this clone. This chain uses TRBV28 with TRBJ2-1; D possibly corresponds to TRBD2 (5 bases). Trimming took 7 bases from V and 9 from J, leaving 10 bases between them. From germline, CDR1 is MDHEN and CDR2 SYDVKM. The CDR3 contains 11 residues. The CDR3 nucleotides are TGTGCCAGCACCCCAGCGGTTGAGCAGTTCTTC. Translated: CASTPAVEQFF.

The rearrangement uses TRBV19 and TRBJ1-4; tentatively, D is TRBD1 (6 bases). This CDR3 contains 16 residues. Germline V CDR1 and CDR2: LNHDA, SQIVND (reference sequence). Trimming pared 6 bases from V and 8 bases from J, leaving 22 bases between. DNA of the CDR3: TGTGCCAGTAGAGGCAGGGGCCTCTTCTCGAAGGAAAAACTGTTTTTT. This gives the protein CASRGRGLFSKEKLFF.

The rearrangement joins TRBV27 to TRBJ2-5; 7 bases are shared with TRBD1. Trimming at V came to 5 bases and at J to 1 base, leaving 7 bases not matched to a gene. Germline V gives CDR1 MNHEY, CDR2 SMNVEV (reference sequence). This CDR3 region has 15 residues. In nucleotides, the CDR3 is TGTGCCAGCAGTACAGGGGTTCAGTCCCAAGAGACCCAGTACTTC. It yields the protein CASSTGVQSQETQYF.

In its sample, this clone was seen a few times. This chain connects TRBV5-5 to TRBJ1-1, with D perhaps matching TRBD1 (6 bases). Germline loops: CDR1 SGHKS, CDR2 YYEKEE (reference sequence). The V end lost 0 bases, the J end lost 1 base, and 13 bases lay between the germline ends. The CDR3 has 16 residues. The CDR3 sequence: CASSLEWGTSNTEAFF. The CDR3 region has the DNA TGTGCCAGCAGCTTGGAGTGGGGGACATCGAACACTGAAGCTTTCTTT.

This chain connects TRBV30 to TRBJ1-3, with D unresolved. Germline lookup yields CDR1 GTSNPN and CDR2 SVGIG (reference sequence). The CDR3 extends over 16 amino acids. V dropped 3 bases and J dropped 0 bases, with 15 bases sitting between them. The CDR3 region has the DNA TGTGCCTGGAGACCACGTCCGGACTACTCTGGAAACACCATATATTTT. Protein: CAWRPRPDYSGNTIYF.

This rearrangement joins TRBV19 to TRBJ2-3, with 14 positions matching TRBD2. From germline, CDR1 is LNHDA and CDR2 SQIVND (reference sequence). V trimming: 10 bases; J trimming: 4 bases; junction bases outside the gene matches: 13. This CDR3 has 17 amino acids. CDR3 nucleotide sequence: TGTGCCATCTCCTCGGGACTAGCGGGAGCAGCCCCAGATACGCAGTATTTT. This gives the protein CAISSGLAGAAPDTQYF. Complete variable domain (other parts from reference TRBV19 and TRBJ2-3): DGGITQSPKYLFRKEGQNVTLSCEQNLNHDAMYWYRQDPGQGLRLIYYSQIVNDFQKGDIAEGYSVSREKKESFPLTVTSAQKNPTAFYLCAISSGLAGAAPDTQYFGPGTRLTVL.

The table lists this clone with a count of one. Additional DNA sequences in this sample encode the identical CDR3. The chain joins TRBV27 to TRBJ2-1; tentative D call: TRBD2 (6 bases). This CDR3 has 15 amino acids. V dropped 5 bases and J dropped 2 bases, with 13 bases sitting between them. Per the germline V gene, CDR1 is MNHEY and CDR2 is SMNVEV (reference sequence). The CDR3 protein is CASSLSGGTYNEQFF. CDR3 in DNA: TGTGCCAGCAGTCTTAGTGGGGGGACCTACAATGAGCAGTTCTTC.

This chain joins TRBV7-2 and TRBJ1-1, with TRBD1 matching 9 bases. The V gene end was trimmed by 4 bases and the J gene end by 4 bases; junction bases not matched to a gene: 7. The CDR3 has 15 residues. Germline lookup yields CDR1 SGHTA and CDR2 FQGNSA. The DNA of the CDR3 is TGTGCCAGCAGCTCGATGACAGGGGGTGGCACTGAAGCTTTCTTT. Residues: CASSSMTGGGTEAFF.

The chain carries TRBV5-4 and TRBJ2-2, with TRBD2 matching 15 bases. The CDR3 is 18 residues long. The V and J ends lost 3 bases and 8 bases, in that order; junction bases with no gene match: 11. Germline-derived CDR1 and CDR2 are SGHNT and YYREEE (reference sequence). The DNA for the CDR3 is TGTGCCAGCAGCTCTGGACTAGCGGGAGGGCCGAGGTCAGGGGAGCTGTTTTTT. Protein sequence: CASSSGLAGGPRSGELFF. Supplemented by reference TRBV5-4 and TRBJ2-2, the full variable domain reads ETGVTQSPTHLIKTRGQQVTLRCSSQSGHNTVSWYQQALGQGPQFIFQYYREEENGRGNFPPRFSGLQFPNYSSELNVNALELDDSALYLCASSSGLAGGPRSGELFFGEGSRLTVL.

This chain uses TRBV11-1 with TRBJ2-3; 16 nucleotides agree with TRBD2. The CDR3 totals 19 residues. Per germline, CDR1 SGHAT and CDR2 FQDESV (reference sequence). V dropped 4 bases and J dropped 1; count of bases not matched to a gene: 8. The CDR3 sequence: CASSSGGLAGGRGTDTQYF. CDR3 in DNA: TGTGCCAGCAGCTCCGGGGGACTAGCGGGGGGGCGAGGCACAGATACGCAGTATTTT. Drawing the rest from reference TRBV11-1 and TRBJ2-3, the complete variable domain is EAEVAQSPRYKITEKSQAVAFWCDPISGHATLYWYRQILGQGPELLVQFQDESVVDDSQLPKDRFSAERLKGVDSTLKIQPAELGDSAMYLCASSSGGLAGGRGTDTQYFGPGTRLTVL.

J is TRBJ1-4 and V is TRBV7-9, with D maybe TRBD1 (5 bases). The germline V gene encodes CDR1 SEHNR and CDR2 FQNEAQ (reference sequence). The CDR3 is 17 residues long. With 4 bases removed from V and 8 bases from J, the gap between germline ends came to 23 bases. The DNA of the CDR3 is TGTGCCAGCAGCTCTTCAGATCGATCGACAGAACGCGAAAAACTGTTTTTT. Its translation: CASSSSDRSTEREKLFF.

This clone was detected once. The chain links TRBV19 to TRBJ1-4, with TRBD1 matching 9 bases. The CDR3 sequence is 17 residues long. The V gene's germline CDR1 is LNHDA and CDR2 SQIVND (reference sequence). The trim removed 6 bases at V and 4 bases at J, leaving 12 bases unmatched. The CDR3 bases are TGTGCCAGTAGGGGACAGGGCCGAGAGGATGATAATGAAAAACTGTTTTTT. This translates into CASRGQGREDDNEKLFF.

This clone was seen a few times. The genes are TRBV1 and TRBJ1-5; the table's D call of TRBD1 was not tested on the DNA. TRBV1 has pseudogene status. The CDR3 is made up of 17 amino acids. The chain's CDR3 is CTSSLCIQGDSNQPQHF. CDR3 DNA sequence: TGCACCAGCAGCCTTTGCATACAGGGCGATAGCAATCAGCCCCAGCATTTT.

This rearrangement joins TRBV30 to TRBJ1-5; D is undetermined. V lost 4 bases to trimming and J lost 10 bases, with 20 bases between them. CDR3 size: 14 residues. Per germline, CDR1 GTSNPN and CDR2 SVGIG (reference sequence). This CDR3 is CAWTSFGERGPQHF. In DNA form, the CDR3 reads TGTGCCTGGACTTCGTTCGGCGAAAGAGGACCCCAGCATTTT.

The gene calls are TRBV28 and TRBJ2-3, with 8 bases lining up with TRBD2. Germline V gene data show CDR1 as MDHEN and CDR2 as SYDVKM. The junction had 8 bases not matched to a gene; V was cut back by 3 bases and J by 3 bases. The CDR3 sequence is 16 residues long. CDR3 DNA sequence: TGTGCCAGCAGTTTCGGGGGGGCCGTAAATACAGATACGCAGTATTTT. Protein product: CASSFGGAVNTDTQYF.

The rearrangement uses TRBV6-4 and TRBJ2-1, with D possibly TRBD2 on 6 matching bases. Germline V gene sequence: CDR1 MRHNA, CDR2 SNTAGT. The CDR3 is 13 amino acids. The V gene lost 8 bases and the J gene lost 2 bases, with 10 bases spanning the gap. The CDR3 region is CASRENAYNEQFF. CDR3 DNA sequence: TGTGCCAGCCGGGAGAACGCCTACAATGAGCAGTTCTTC.